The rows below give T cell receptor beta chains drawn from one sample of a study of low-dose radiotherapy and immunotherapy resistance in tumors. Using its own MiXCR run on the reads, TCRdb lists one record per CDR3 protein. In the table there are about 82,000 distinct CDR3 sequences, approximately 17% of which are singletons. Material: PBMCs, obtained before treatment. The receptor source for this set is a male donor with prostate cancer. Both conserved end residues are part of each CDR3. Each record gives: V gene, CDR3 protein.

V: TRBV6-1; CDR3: CASSPLGNEQFF
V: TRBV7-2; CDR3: CASSLRWRNEQFF
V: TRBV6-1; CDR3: CASSEEVRQLVGELFF
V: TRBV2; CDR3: CASSFTTSGRSDTQYF
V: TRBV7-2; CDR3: CASSLEAGGRETQYF
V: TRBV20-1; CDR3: CSARETGAVQYF
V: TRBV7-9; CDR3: CASSLHSPNTEAFF
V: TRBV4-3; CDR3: CASSQPPGQNSGANVLTF
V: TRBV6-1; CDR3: CASSDWGSTGELFFFF
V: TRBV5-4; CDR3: CASSLAGLSSSYNEQFF
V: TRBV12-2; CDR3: CASRLAWRAGGETQYF
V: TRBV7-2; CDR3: CASSLIGRGRATSTDTQYF
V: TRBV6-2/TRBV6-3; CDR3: CASSYFPGQEYNEQFF
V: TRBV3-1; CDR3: CASSQGGPNQPQHF
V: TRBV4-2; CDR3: CASSRVMGQGDYEQYF
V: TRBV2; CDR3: CASSGEREQYF
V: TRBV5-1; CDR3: CASRYDRVESYEQYF
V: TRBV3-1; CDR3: CASSLTSGGYNEQFF
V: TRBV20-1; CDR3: CSAGGLAESSYNEQFF
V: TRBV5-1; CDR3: CASSLALSFGQDEQYF
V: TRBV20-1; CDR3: CSALPGLAGGGNYEQYF
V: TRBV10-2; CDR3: CASSESQASSYGYTF
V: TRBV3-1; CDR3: CASSPREASGTREQYF
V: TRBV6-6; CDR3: CASSRGDTHTGELFF
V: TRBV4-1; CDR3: CASSQSHPGLAGETQYF
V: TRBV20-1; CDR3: CSCAIGTLNQPQHF
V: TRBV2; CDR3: CASSVQASTDTQYF
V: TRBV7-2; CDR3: CASSSMTGAYSGYTF
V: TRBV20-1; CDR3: CSASRTGEQYF
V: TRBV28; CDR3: CASSILNQPQHF
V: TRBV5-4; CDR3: CASSFRWGLTEAFF
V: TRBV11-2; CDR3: CASSPIRGWSFF
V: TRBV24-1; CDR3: CATSESGLAAYEQYF
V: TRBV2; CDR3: CASRETGATAGELFF
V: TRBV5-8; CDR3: CASTTGTSGRPSTDTQYF
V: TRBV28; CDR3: CASSPGRGWNTEAFF
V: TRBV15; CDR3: CATSTTWNTEAFF
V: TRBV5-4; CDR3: CASYRDRDSTGELFF
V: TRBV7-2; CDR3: CASSQTGTSGRQFF
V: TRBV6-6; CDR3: CASSDLGRTSNYEQYF